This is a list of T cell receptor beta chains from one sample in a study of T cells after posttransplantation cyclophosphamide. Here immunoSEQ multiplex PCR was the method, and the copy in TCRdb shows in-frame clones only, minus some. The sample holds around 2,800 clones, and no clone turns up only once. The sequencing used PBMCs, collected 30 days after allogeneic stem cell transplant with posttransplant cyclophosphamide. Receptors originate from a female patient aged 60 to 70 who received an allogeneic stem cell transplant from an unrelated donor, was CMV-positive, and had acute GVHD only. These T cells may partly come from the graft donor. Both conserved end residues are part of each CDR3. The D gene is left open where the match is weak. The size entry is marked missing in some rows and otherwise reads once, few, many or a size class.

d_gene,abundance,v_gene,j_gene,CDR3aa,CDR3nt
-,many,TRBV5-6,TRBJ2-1,CASSLAQGFEQFF,TGTGCCAGCAGCTTAGCCCAGGGTTTTGAGCAGTTCTTC
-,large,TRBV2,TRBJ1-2,CASKVGGYYGYTF,TGTGCCAGCAAAGTAGGGGGATACTATGGCTACACCTTC
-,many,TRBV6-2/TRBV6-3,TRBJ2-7,CASRTQGSYEQYF,TGTGCCAGCAGGACCCAGGGATCCTACGAGCAGTACTTC
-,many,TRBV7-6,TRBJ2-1,CASSLEFAGSSYNEQFF,TGTGCCAGCAGCTTAGAGTTCGCGGGGTCGTCCTACAATGAGCAGTTCTTC
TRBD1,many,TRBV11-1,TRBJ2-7,CASSFGTGAYEQYF,TGTGCCAGCAGCTTTGGGACAGGGGCCTACGAGCAGTACTTC
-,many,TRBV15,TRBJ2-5,CATSQERFRETQYF,TGTGCCACCAGCCAGGAGAGGTTTCGAGAGACCCAGTACTTC
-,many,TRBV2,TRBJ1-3,CASTPQGGGNTIYF,TGTGCCAGCACTCCCCAGGGCGGAGGAAACACCATATATTTT
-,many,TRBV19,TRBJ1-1,CASRYRLGVDTEAFF,TGTGCCAGTAGATACAGACTAGGAGTGGACACTGAAGCTTTCTTT
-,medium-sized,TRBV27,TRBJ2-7,CASSPPGGYEQYF,TGTGCCAGCAGTCCACCCGGGGGTTACGAGCAGTACTTC
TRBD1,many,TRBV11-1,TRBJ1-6,CASSEEQGGESPLHF,TGTGCCAGCAGCGAAGAACAGGGGGGAGAGTCACCCCTCCACTTT
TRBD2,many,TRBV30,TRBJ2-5,CANGLAGEETQYF,TGTGCCAACGGACTAGCGGGGGAAGAGACCCAGTACTTC
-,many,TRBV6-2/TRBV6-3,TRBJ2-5,CASSSPETQYF,TGTGCCAGCTCCTCCCCAGAGACCCAGTACTTC
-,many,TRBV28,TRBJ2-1,CASSFRLGAGEQFF,TGTGCCAGCAGTTTCCGTCTTGGAGCGGGTGAGCAGTTCTTC
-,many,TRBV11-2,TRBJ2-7,CASSLDPKAEQYF,TGTGCCAGCAGCTTAGATCCGAAAGCCGAGCAGTACTTC
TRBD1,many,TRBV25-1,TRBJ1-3,CASSGLRDRVRNTIYF,TGTGCCAGCAGTGGCCTCCGGGACAGGGTGCGCAACACCATATATTTT
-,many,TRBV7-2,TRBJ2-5,CASSPRTEYQETQYF,TGTGCCAGCAGCCCCCGGACAGAGTACCAAGAGACCCAGTACTTC
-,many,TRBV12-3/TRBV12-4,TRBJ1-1,CASSFRAGYTEAFF,TGTGCCAGCAGTTTTAGGGCGGGGTACACTGAAGCTTTCTTT
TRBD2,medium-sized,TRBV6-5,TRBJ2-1,CASSYVASGSVEQFF,TGTGCCAGCAGTTACGTCGCTAGCGGGAGTGTTGAGCAGTTCTTC
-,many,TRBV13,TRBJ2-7,CASSLGRGRGHEQYF,TGTGCCAGCAGCTTAGGCCGTGGCAGGGGTCACGAGCAGTACTTC
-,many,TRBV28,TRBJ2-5,CASRSGDRETQYF,TGTGCCAGCAGGTCAGGGGATCGGGAGACCCAGTACTTC
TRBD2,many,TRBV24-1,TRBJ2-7,CATSASSGRAFDEQYF,TGTGCCACCAGTGCATCTAGCGGGAGGGCCTTCGACGAGCAGTACTTC
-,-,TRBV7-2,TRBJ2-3,CASSFQSGRTDTQYF,TGTGCCAGCAGCTTTCAATCAGGAAGAACAGATACGCAGTATTTT
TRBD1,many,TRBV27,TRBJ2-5,CASSLGTGVTQYF,TGTGCCAGCAGTTTAGGGACAGGGGTGACCCAGTACTTC
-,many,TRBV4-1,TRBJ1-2,CASSQAKIADGYTF,TGCGCCAGCAGCCAAGCGAAAATTGCGGATGGCTACACCTTC
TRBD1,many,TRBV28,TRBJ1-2,CASDTVLQGAWGYTF,TGTGCCAGCGATACGGTACTACAGGGGGCTTGGGGCTACACCTTC
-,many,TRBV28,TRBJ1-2,CASSVDTTNYGYTF,TGTGCCAGCAGTGTTGACACCACTAACTATGGCTACACCTTC
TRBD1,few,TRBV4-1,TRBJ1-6,CASSQETDRGSPLHF,TGCGCCAGCAGCCAAGAGACGGACAGGGGTTCACCCCTCCACTTT
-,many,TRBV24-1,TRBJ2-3,CATSDSLGRSTDTQYF,TGTGCCACCAGTGATTCACTAGGAAGGAGCACAGATACGCAGTATTTT
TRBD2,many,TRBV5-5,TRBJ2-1,CASSFSGSYNEQFF,TGTGCCAGCAGCTTTAGCGGGAGCTACAATGAGCAGTTCTTC
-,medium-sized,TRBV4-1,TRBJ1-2,CASSPLPTANYGYTF,TGCGCCAGCAGCCCCCTCCCGACAGCGAACTATGGCTACACCTTC
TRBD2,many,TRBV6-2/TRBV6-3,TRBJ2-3,CASSYLLAGGRGTDTQYF,TGTGCCAGCAGTTACCTACTAGCGGGGGGGCGGGGCACAGATACGCAGTATTTT
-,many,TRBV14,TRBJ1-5,CASSRPVKDRNQPQHF,TGTGCCAGCAGCCGGCCAGTAAAAGACAGAAATCAGCCCCAGCATTTT
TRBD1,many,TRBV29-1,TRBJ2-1,CSVKHPGQGYNEQFF,TGCAGCGTGAAACACCCAGGACAGGGCTACAATGAGCAGTTCTTC
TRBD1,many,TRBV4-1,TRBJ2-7,CASSQEGTGRDEQYF,TGCGCCAGCAGCCAAGAAGGGACAGGGCGGGACGAGCAGTACTTC
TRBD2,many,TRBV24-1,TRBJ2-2,CATGRSLAGNTGELFF,TGTGCCACCGGGCGGTCGCTAGCGGGGAACACCGGGGAGCTGTTTTTT
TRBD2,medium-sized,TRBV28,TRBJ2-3,CASSPRQQTSGGSSTDTQYF,TGTGCCAGCAGTCCACGACAGCAGACTAGCGGGGGTTCTAGCACAGATACGCAGTATTTT
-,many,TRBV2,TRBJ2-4,CASSEARGRASTAKNIQYF,TGTGCCAGCAGTGAAGCGCGGGGGCGAGCTAGCACCGCCAAAAACATTCAGTACTTC
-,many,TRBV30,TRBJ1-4,CAWSMGLREKLFF,TGTGCCTGGAGCATGGGCCTGAGAGAAAAACTGTTTTTT
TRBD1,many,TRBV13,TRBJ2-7,CASSSYRGYYEQYF,TGTGCCAGCAGCTCATACAGGGGGTACTACGAGCAGTACTTC
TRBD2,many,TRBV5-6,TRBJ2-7,CASSRWAGAYEQYF,TGTGCCAGCAGCCGGTGGGCGGGAGCTTACGAGCAGTACTTC
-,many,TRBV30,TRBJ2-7,CAWSQVTYEQYF,TGTGCCTGGTCACAGGTAACCTACGAGCAGTACTTC
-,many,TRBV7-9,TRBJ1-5,CASSLDSNNQPQHF,TGTGCCAGCAGCTTAGACAGTAACAATCAGCCCCAGCATTTT
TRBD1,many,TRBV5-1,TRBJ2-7,CASSLRGRGHASYEQYF,TGCGCCAGCAGCTTGAGGGGGCGCGGGCATGCTTCATACGAGCAGTACTTC
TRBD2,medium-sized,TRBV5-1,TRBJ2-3,CASSPRTSGSTDTQYF,TGCGCCAGCAGCCCCAGGACTAGCGGGTCCACAGATACGCAGTATTTT
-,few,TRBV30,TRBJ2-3,CAWSVVTGGADTQYF,TGTGCCTGGAGTGTGGTAACAGGGGGGGCAGATACGCAGTATTTT
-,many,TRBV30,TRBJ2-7,CAWSVGGTLFVEQYF,TGTGCCTGGAGCGTAGGGGGAACCCTCTTTGTGGAGCAGTACTTC
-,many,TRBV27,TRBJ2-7,CASSDIRGHLTYEQYF,TGTGCCAGCAGTGATATAAGGGGACACCTTACCTACGAGCAGTACTTC
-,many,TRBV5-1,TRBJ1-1,CASSLALVHRVTEAFF,TGCGCCAGCAGCTTGGCTCTAGTCCACAGGGTCACTGAAGCTTTCTTT
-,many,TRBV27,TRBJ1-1,CASSLSGRAEAFF,TGTGCCAGCAGTTTATCAGGCAGGGCTGAAGCTTTCTTT
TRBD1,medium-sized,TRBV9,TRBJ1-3,CASSHRDRDTIYF,TGTGCCAGCAGCCACCGGGACAGGGACACCATATATTTT
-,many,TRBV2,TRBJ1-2,CARKRGNYGYTF,TGTGCCAGAAAAAGGGGCAACTATGGCTACACCTTC
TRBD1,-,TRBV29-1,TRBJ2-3,CSARDRGRTDTQYF,TGCAGCGCCAGGGACAGGGGGCGCACAGATACGCAGTATTTT
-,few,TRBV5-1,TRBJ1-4,CASRAVRGNEKLFF,TGCGCCAGCAGGGCAGTTCGGGGTAATGAAAAACTGTTTTTT
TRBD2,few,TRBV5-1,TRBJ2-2,CASSPPAGGSNTGELFF,TGCGCCAGCAGCCCCCCAGCGGGGGGCTCGAACACCGGGGAGCTGTTTTTT
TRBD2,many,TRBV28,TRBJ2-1,CASSRVLGGRAGNEQFF,TGTGCCAGCAGCCGCGTCCTAGGCGGGAGAGCGGGGAATGAGCAGTTCTTC
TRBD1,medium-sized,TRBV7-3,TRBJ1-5,CASSSGTGGQPQHF,TGTGCCAGCAGTTCCGGGACAGGGGGTCAACCCCAGCATTTT
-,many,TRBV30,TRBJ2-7,CACSDSSYEQYF,TGTGCCTGCTCGGACAGCTCCTACGAGCAGTACTTC
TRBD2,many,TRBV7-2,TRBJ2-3,CASSLLGLSGRDTDTQYF,TGTGCCAGCAGCTTATTGGGTTTGAGCGGGAGGGACACAGATACGCAGTATTTT
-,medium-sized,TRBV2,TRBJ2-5,CASSEAQGGKTQYF,TGTGCCAGCAGTGAAGCACAGGGGGGGAAGACCCAGTACTTC